The 6 T cell receptor beta chains below all came from one sample that was sequenced in a study of technical replicates of blood from a handful of donors. Method: immunoSEQ multiplex PCR; TCRdb's copy keeps in-frame clones and lacks some. The data show just over 75,000 clones, 85% to 95% seen once. What was sequenced was T cells isolated from PBMCs. The receptors originated from a human donor in good health.

In this sample, this clone turned up once. The chain combines TRBV2 with TRBJ2-3; the match to TRBD2 covers 8 bases. The trim removed 9 bases at V and 2 bases at J, leaving 7 bases unmatched. Germline CDR1 and CDR2: SNHLY and FYNNEI. This CDR3 region has 14 residues. The CDR3 loop reads CASQLAEITDTQYF. The CDR3 DNA reads TGTGCCAGTCAACTAGCGGAAATCACAGATACGCAGTATTTT. Combining the CDR3 with reference TRBV2 and TRBJ2-3 gives the whole variable domain EPEVTQTPSHQVTQMGQEVILRCVPISNHLYFYWYRQILGQKVEFLVSFYNNEISEKSEIFDDQFSVERPDGSNFTLKIRSTKLEDSAMYFCASQLAEITDTQYFGPGTRLTVL.

This chain connects TRBV11-3 to TRBJ2-2; D is unclear. Germline V lookup: CDR1 SGHNT, CDR2 YENEEA. The ends were cut back, 2 bases at V and 4 bases at J, with 11 bases in the middle. The CDR3 extends over 15 amino acids. CDR3 sequence: CASSLYQSSTGELFF. The DNA of the CDR3 is TGTGCCAGCAGCTTATACCAAAGTAGCACCGGGGAGCTGTTTTTT.

This clone showed up just once. This chain uses TRBV6-5 with TRBJ2-3; perhaps TRBD2 as D (6 bases). Trimming shortened V by 2 bases and J by 7 bases, and 16 bases separated the two germline ends. CDR3 length equals 15 residues. In germline, CDR1 is MNHEY, CDR2 SVGAGI. The CDR3 DNA is TGTGCCAGCAGTTACGCCCCCCAGGGAGGACATACGCAGTATTTT. Protein sequence: CASSYAPQGGHTQYF.

V gene TRBV6-5 combines with J gene TRBJ2-7; D is perhaps TRBD2 (5 bases). Trimming shortened V by 8 bases and J by 7 bases, and 18 bases separated the two germline ends. The length of the CDR3 is 13 residues. CDR1 MNHEY and CDR2 SVGAGI come from the germline V gene. The CDR3, as DNA: TGTGCCAGCCGGCCGGGCCGGGGTGGGGAGCAGTACTTC. Amino acid sequence: CASRPGRGGEQYF.

This chain uses TRBV15 with TRBJ1-4, with D unclear. The germline V gene encodes CDR1 LNHNV and CDR2 YYDKDF (reference sequence). The CDR3 length is 14 residues. Trimming took off 4 bases at V and 4 bases at J, with 10 bases between the two ends. The CDR3: CATSIDGYNEKLFF. CDR3 DNA: TGTGCCACCAGCATAGACGGGTATAATGAAAAACTGTTTTTT.

The chain has TRBV25-1 and TRBJ1-1, with D uncertain. The CDR3 runs 11 residues. Germline loops: CDR1 MGHDK, CDR2 SYGVNS. Trimming pared 5 bases from V and 6 bases from J, leaving 7 bases between. The CDR3 DNA reads as TGTGCCAGCAGTCTAGGATCTGAAGCTTTCTTT. Protein sequence: CASSLGSEAFF.